These 18 T cell receptor beta chains were all obtained from the same sample, sequenced in a study of cytomegalovirus exposure and HLA in healthy donors. The PCR used 60 Vbeta and 13 Jbeta primers. Method: immunoSEQ multiplex PCR; TCRdb's copy keeps in-frame clones and lacks some. This table has tens of thousands of clones, roughly 63% appearing once. Specimen: PBMCs. These receptors all stem from a woman aged 45 to 65 in good health and CMV-seropositive.

This clone was counted a few times. This chain uses TRBV19 with TRBJ1-5; 8 bases align to TRBD1. CDR3 length equals 20 residues. From germline, CDR1 is LNHDA and CDR2 SQIVND (reference sequence). With 7 bases clipped from V and 0 bases from J, the junction kept 20 bases outside the gene matches. Here the CDR3 DNA reads TGTGCCAGTACAATCCCCAGGACAGGGTCGGGGGATTATAGCAATCAGCCCCAGCATTTT. Translating gives CASTIPRTGSGDYSNQPQHF.

This chain uses TRBV5-1 with TRBJ2-2, with 10 bases lining up with TRBD1. Per the germline V gene, CDR1 is SGHRS and CDR2 is YFSETQ. The junction had 2 bases not matched to a gene; V was cut back by 3 bases and J by 6 bases. The CDR3 is made up of 14 amino acids. In DNA, the CDR3 is TGCGCCAGCAGCTCGGGACAGGGGCCCGGGGAGCTGTTTTTT. It specifies CASSSGQGPGELFF.

This sequence joins TRBV7-9 and TRBJ1-1, with 7 bases fitting TRBD1. The CDR3 has 14 amino acids. The V segment lost 5 bases and the J segment 1 base; nucleotides outside the gene matches: 4. Germline values: CDR1 SEHNR, CDR2 FQNEAQ (reference sequence). The chain's CDR3 is CASSVDRENTEAFF. DNA of the CDR3: TGTGCCAGCAGCGTAGACAGGGAGAACACTGAAGCTTTCTTT.

The chain has TRBV18 and TRBJ1-4; D call uncertain. The germline V gene has CDR1 KGHSH and CDR2 LQKENI. Deletions cut 2 bases from V and 3 bases from J, with 7 bases between. The CDR3 has 14 amino acids. The CDR3 protein is CASSPTGANEKLFF. The CDR3 region has the DNA TGTGCCAGCTCACCAACCGGGGCTAATGAAAAACTGTTTTTT. The variable domain in full, completed from reference TRBV18 and TRBJ1-4, reads NAGVMQNPRHLVRRRGQEARLRCSPMKGHSHVYWYRQLPEEGLKFMVYLQKENIIDESGMPKERFSAEFPKEGPSILRIQQVVRGDSAAYFCASSPTGANEKLFFGSGTQLSVL.

The rearrangement uses TRBV19 and TRBJ1-2; 8 bases map to TRBD1. J gave up 1 base and V 3 bases, and 10 bases lay outside the gene matches. CDR3 length: 17 residues. The germline gives CDR1 LNHDA, CDR2 SQIVND (reference sequence). CDR3 protein: CASSITGTGVLNYGYTF. In DNA, the CDR3 is TGTGCCAGTAGTATCACTGGGACAGGAGTTCTTAACTATGGCTACACCTTC.

This clone was recorded only once. The genes are TRBV28 and TRBJ1-5; 9 bases align to TRBD1. The CDR3 length is 14 residues. V lost 4 bases and J lost 7; bases outside the gene matches: 5. CDR1 and CDR2 (germline): MDHEN, SYDVKM. CDR3 DNA sequence: TGTGCCAGCAGTTCTACAGGGGGCGTCCAGCCCCAGCATTTT. Encoded protein: CASSSTGGVQPQHF.

This chain uses TRBV19 with TRBJ1-2; a weak D match, TRBD1 (6 bases). The CDR3 sequence is 16 residues long. Trimming removed 7 bases from V and 3 bases from J, with 21 bases in between. Germline CDR1 LNHDA, CDR2 SQIVND (reference sequence). CDR3 loop: CASTPLGTPTDYGYTF. CDR3 in DNA: TGTGCCAGTACCCCCCTCGGGACACCTACCGACTATGGCTACACCTTC.

The chain links TRBV30 to TRBJ2-7; D may be TRBD1 (6 bases). There are 12 residues in the CDR3. The V end was cut by 1 base, the J end by 9 bases, with 13 bases between. Germline V gene lookup returns CDR1 GTSNPN and CDR2 SVGIG (reference sequence). This CDR3 is CAWSAGDEMQYF. The CDR3 DNA reads TGTGCCTGGAGTGCAGGGGACGAAATGCAGTACTTC.

This clone was detected once. This chain uses TRBV5-8 with TRBJ1-1; D uncertain. Germline V gene data show CDR1 as SGHTS and CDR2 as YDEGEE. V was pared by 4 bases and J by 4 bases, with 14 bases between. The length of the CDR3 is 14 residues. CDR3 sequence reads: CASSGPGLITEAFF. DNA for the CDR3: TGTGCCAGCAGCGGGCCGGGGTTGATCACTGAAGCTTTCTTT.

The CDR3: CASSLTTGGSGYTF. CDR3 sequence (DNA): TGTGCCAGCAGCTTAACAACAGGGGGCAGTGGCTACACCTTC. This sequence joins TRBV7-2 and TRBJ1-2; 9 bases map to TRBD1. The germline V gene encodes CDR1 SGHTA and CDR2 FQGNSA. The CDR3 extends over 14 amino acids. Trimming cost V 2 bases and J 7 bases; bases outside gene matches: 5.

This chain links TRBV30 with TRBJ2-5, with TRBD1 matching 7 bases. V gave up 0 bases and J gave up 4 bases; unmatched junction bases: 5. CDR1 is GTSNPN, CDR2 SVGIG, per germline (reference sequence). This CDR3 contains 14 residues. CDR3 nucleotide sequence: TGTGCCTGGAGTGTAGAGGCAGGGGGAGAGACCCAGTACTTC. Translated, it gives CAWSVEAGGETQYF.

V and J are TRBV5-1 and TRBJ2-7; tentatively, D is TRBD2 (6 bases). The CDR3 contains 14 residues. The V gene lost 3 bases and the J gene lost 3 bases, with 13 bases spanning the gap. Looked up from germline, CDR1 is SGHRS and CDR2 is YFSETQ. In DNA, the CDR3 is TGCGCCAGCAGCTCGGGAGACAGCTTCTACGAGCAGTACTTC. Protein product: CASSSGDSFYEQYF.

This sequence joins TRBV5-6 and TRBJ1-1, with a weak D call TRBD1 (5 bases). V lost 0 bases to trimming and J lost 4 bases, with 16 bases between them. Germline loops: CDR1 SGHDT, CDR2 YYEEEE. The CDR3 is 16 amino acids. DNA of the CDR3: TGTGCCAGCAGCTTGGATGTAGGGGCGCAGGGCACTGAAGCTTTCTTT. Translating gives CASSLDVGAQGTEAFF. The full variable domain, its missing parts supplied by reference TRBV5-6 and TRBJ1-1, is DAGVTQSPTHLIKTRGQQVTLRCSPKSGHDTVSWYQQALGQGPQFIFQYYEEEERQRGNFPDRFSGHQFPNYSSELNVNALLLGDSALYLCASSLDVGAQGTEAFFGQGTRLTVV.

The rearrangement uses TRBV4-3 and TRBJ2-5; a weak D match, TRBD2 (7 bases). CDR3 length: 15 amino acids. V was clipped by 10 bases and J by 5 bases, with 23 bases between them. The germline V gene encodes CDR1 LGHNA and CDR2 YSLEER. The CDR3 reads CATSPGGGGRETQYF. The DNA of the CDR3 is TGCGCCACCTCCCCCGGAGGGGGGGGCAGGGAGACCCAGTACTTC.

V and J are TRBV6-1 and TRBJ2-5; D is unclear. With 4 bases removed from V and 2 bases from J, the gap between germline ends came to 8 bases. The CDR3 has 13 residues. CDR1 is MNHNS, CDR2 SASEGT, per germline. DNA of the CDR3: TGTGCCAGCAGTGGAACTTCTCAAGAGACCCAGTACTTC. Translated, it gives CASSGTSQETQYF.

V and J are TRBV6-5 and TRBJ2-1; TRBD2 matches at 13 bases. There are 13 residues in the CDR3. V shed 6 bases and J 10 bases; nucleotides not matched to a gene: 3. Germline assignment: CDR1 MNHEY and CDR2 SVGAGI. This chain's CDR3 is CASSRGLAGEQFF. DNA for the CDR3: TGTGCCAGCAGCCGGGGACTAGCGGGGGAGCAGTTCTTC.

This clone was observed a few times. The V call is TRBV5-1, the J call TRBJ2-7; 8 nucleotides line up with TRBD2. This CDR3 contains 15 residues. J gave up 1 base and V 1 base, and 4 bases lay outside the gene matches. Germline lookup yields CDR1 SGHRS and CDR2 YFSETQ. CDR3 protein: CASSLISSGSYEQYF. CDR3 DNA sequence: TGCGCCAGCAGCTTGATTTCTAGCGGGTCCTACGAGCAGTACTTC.

This clone came up a few times. One junction end disagrees with the germline gene, perhaps due to a read error. The chain recombines TRBV7-9 with TRBJ1-1; D perhaps matches TRBD1 (5 bases). Per the germline V gene, CDR1 is SEHNR and CDR2 is FQNEAQ (reference sequence). The CDR3 runs 14 residues. Here the CDR3 reads CSSNRDSKNTEAFF. In DNA, the CDR3 is TGTTCCAGCAACCGGGACTCCAAGAACACTGAAGCTTTCTTT.